This T cell receptor beta chain emerged from a study of cytomegalovirus exposure and HLA in healthy donors. Clones were read by immunoSEQ multiplex PCR, and TCRdb kept only the in-frame ones, dropping some. The sample consists of about 60,000 clones, about 96% of them appearing once. Points from the study as a whole: First-cohort TCR clusters were later found to tend to co-occur in the roughly 130 validation repertoires. The study put roughly 160 TCR beta chains on its list as cytomegalovirus-associated.

V lost 6 bases and J lost 2; bases outside the gene matches: 8. The V gene's germline CDR1 is SQVTM and CDR2 ANQGSEA. The CDR3 consists of 14 residues. About this clone itself: The antigen is not known.

The TCR was taken from a man aged 18 to 30 in good health and CMV-seronegative. The chain uses TRBV29-1 and TRBJ2-5, with TRBD1 identical over 8 bases. Sequences were obtained from PBMCs. CDR3 DNA: TGCAGCGTCTACCTTACAGGGGGGCAAGAGACCCAGTACTTC. Encoded protein: CSVYLTGGQETQYF.